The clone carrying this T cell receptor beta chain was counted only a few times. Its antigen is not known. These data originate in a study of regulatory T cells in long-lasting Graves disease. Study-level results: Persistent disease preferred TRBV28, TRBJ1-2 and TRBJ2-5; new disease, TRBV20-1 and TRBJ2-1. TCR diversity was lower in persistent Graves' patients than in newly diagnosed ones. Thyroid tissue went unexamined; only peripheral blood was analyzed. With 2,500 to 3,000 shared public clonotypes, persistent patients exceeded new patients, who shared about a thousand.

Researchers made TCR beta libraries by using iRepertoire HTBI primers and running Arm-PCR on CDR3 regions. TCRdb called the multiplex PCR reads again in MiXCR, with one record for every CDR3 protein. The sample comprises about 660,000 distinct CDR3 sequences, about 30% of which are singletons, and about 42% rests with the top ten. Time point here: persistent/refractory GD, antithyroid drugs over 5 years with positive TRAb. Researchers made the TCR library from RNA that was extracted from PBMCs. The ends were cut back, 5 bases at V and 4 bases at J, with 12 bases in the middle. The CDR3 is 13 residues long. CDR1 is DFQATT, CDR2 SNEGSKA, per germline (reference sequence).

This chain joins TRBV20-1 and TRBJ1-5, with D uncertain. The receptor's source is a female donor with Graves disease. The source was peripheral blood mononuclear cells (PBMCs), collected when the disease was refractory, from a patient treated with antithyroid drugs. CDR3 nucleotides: TGCAGTGCTTTGATACAGAAAAATCAGCCCCAGCATTTT. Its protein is CSALIQKNQPQHF.